Following are 27 T cell receptor beta chains from one sample sequenced in a study of blood T cell repertoires in COVID-19. Sequenced by immunoSEQ multiplex PCR; TCRdb stores in-frame clones only, minus some. The profile covers approximately 160,000 clones, with approximately 79% appearing a single time and around 19% taken by the ten largest. The sequenced material came from peripheral blood. These receptors were taken from a woman over 75 with acute or convalescent COVID-19.

The CDR3 sequence: CASSTRQGWAGELFF. CDR3 in DNA: TGTGCCAGCAGTACGCGACAGGGGTGGGCCGGGGAGCTGTTTTTT. This chain uses TRBV27 with TRBJ2-2, with 8 bases matching TRBD1. Per germline, CDR1 MNHEY and CDR2 SMNVEV (reference sequence). The CDR3 sequence is 15 residues long. J was trimmed by 6 bases and V by 5 bases; bases with no gene match: 8.

CDR3 nucleotides: TGTGCCAGCAGCTTAGCGAATTGGGACAGTAAAAATGAGCAGTTCTTC. Protein sequence: CASSLANWDSKNEQFF. This sequence joins TRBV7-9 and TRBJ2-1, with 7 bases fitting TRBD1. This CDR3 comprises 16 residues. V lost 0 bases to trimming and J lost 7 bases; unmatched junction nucleotides: 9. Germline V gene sequence: CDR1 SEHNR, CDR2 FQNEAQ (reference sequence).

The gene calls are TRBV6-6 and TRBJ1-2, with 7 bases identical to TRBD1. Looked up from germline, CDR1 is MNHNY and CDR2 is SVGAGI (reference sequence). V lost 6 bases, J lost 2 bases, and 9 bases stayed unmatched. The CDR3 has 15 amino acids. CDR3 in amino acids: CASRTSGTENYGYTF. The CDR3, as DNA: TGTGCCAGCAGGACCTCCGGGACAGAGAACTATGGCTACACCTTC.

The V call is TRBV10-3, the J call TRBJ1-2; D might be TRBD1 (6 bases). This CDR3 spans 13 amino acids. Germline V gives CDR1 ENHRY, CDR2 SYGVKD. V gave up 3 bases and J gave up 3 bases, with 8 bases separating them. The CDR3 DNA reads as TGTGCCATCAGTGAAACAGGGTACTATGGCTACACCTTC. Amino acid sequence: CAISETGYYGYTF.

This clone has a handful of counts. The rearrangement joins TRBV12-3 or TRBV12-4 to TRBJ1-4; D is undetermined. V was clipped by 5 bases and J by 6 bases, with 10 bases between them. The CDR3 covers 13 residues. CDR3 sequence: CASSPRQYEKLFF. For the CDR3, the DNA is TGTGCCAGCAGTCCCAGACAATATGAAAAACTGTTTTTT.

The gene calls are TRBV3-1 (or the pseudogene TRBV3-2) and TRBJ1-3; D is uncertain. CDR1 is LGHDT and CDR2 is YNNKEL in the germline V gene (reference sequence). The CDR3 contains 16 residues. The germline V and J ends were trimmed by 0 bases and 0 bases, with 9 bases remaining between them. For the CDR3, the DNA is TGTGCCAGCAGCCAAGAGAGACTCAGCTCTGGAAACACCATATATTTT. Residues: CASSQERLSSGNTIYF.

This sequence joins TRBV5-4 and TRBJ1-2; D unclear. CDR3 size: 12 residues. The germline V and J ends were trimmed by 4 bases and 2 bases, with 6 bases remaining between them. Germline-derived CDR1 and CDR2 are SGHNT and YYREEE (reference sequence). CDR3 coding DNA: TGTGCCAGCAGCGAACTAAACTATGGCTACACCTTC. Protein: CASSELNYGYTF.

The chain joins TRBV7-3 to TRBJ2-1, with 7 bases lining up with TRBD1. This CDR3 is built from 15 residues. The germline gives CDR1 SGHTA, CDR2 FQGTGA. With 4 bases clipped from V and 0 bases from J, the junction kept 3 bases outside the gene matches. CDR3 bases: TGTGCCAGCAGCTCCAGGGGGTTCTCCTACAATGAGCAGTTCTTC. It codes for CASSSRGFSYNEQFF.

The rearrangement links TRBV9 to TRBJ2-1, with a possible D match to TRBD1 (5 bases). CDR1 SGDLS and CDR2 YYNGEE come from the germline V gene. This CDR3 comprises 16 residues. V was trimmed by 4 bases and J by 0 bases, leaving 14 bases between them. The chain's CDR3 is CASSRTDTRSYNEQFF. CDR3 sequence (DNA): TGTGCCAGCAGCCGCACGGACACTCGCTCCTACAATGAGCAGTTCTTC.

The CDR3 protein is CASSSGGVNYGYTF. The CDR3 DNA is TGTGCCAGCAGCTCCGGAGGGGTCAACTATGGCTACACCTTC. This rearrangement joins TRBV5-4 to TRBJ1-2, with D perhaps matching TRBD1 (5 bases). There are 14 residues in the CDR3. Germline V gene data show CDR1 as SGHNT and CDR2 as YYREEE (reference sequence). The V end was cut by 3 bases, the J end by 2 bases, with 11 bases between.

A single count supports this clone. The chain joins TRBV5-1 to TRBJ2-5; 14 bases align to TRBD2. Losses at the gene ends were 7 bases for V and 1 base for J; bases not matched to a gene: 0. Germline assignment: CDR1 SGHRS and CDR2 YFSETQ. This CDR3 is built from 14 residues. In DNA, the CDR3 is TGCGCCAGCGGACTAGCGGGAGGCCAAGAGACCCAGTACTTC. This sequence encodes CASGLAGGQETQYF.

CDR3 in DNA: TGTGCCAGCAGCCAAGATACTGGGACTCCCAGTGGCTACACCTTC. Translating it yields CASSQDTGTPSGYTF. This chain joins TRBV3-1 (or the pseudogene TRBV3-2) and TRBJ1-2, with a tentative D call TRBD1 (5 bases). Between the trimmed V and J ends, which lost 0 bases and 7 bases, there was a span of 15 bases. CDR1 is LGHDT, CDR2 YNNKEL, per germline (reference sequence). The CDR3 sequence is 15 residues long.

The gene calls are TRBV3-1 (or the pseudogene TRBV3-2) and TRBJ1-6; unclear D gene. Trimming took off 1 base at V and 8 bases at J, with 9 bases between the two ends. This CDR3 spans 14 amino acids. Germline CDR1 and CDR2: LGHDT and YNNKEL (reference sequence). The CDR3 reads CASSQVVRDSPLHF. The CDR3, as DNA: TGTGCCAGCAGCCAAGTTGTTCGGGATTCACCCCTCCACTTT.

The J gene is TRBJ2-5, the V gene TRBV5-4; a weak D match, TRBD2 (6 bases). The CDR3 has 15 amino acids. CDR1 and CDR2 (germline): SGHNT, YYREEE (reference sequence). Trimming took off 1 base at V and 2 bases at J, with 12 bases between the two ends. The CDR3 sequence is CASSLIRGYQETQYF. CDR3 in DNA: TGTGCCAGCAGCTTGATTCGGGGGTATCAAGAGACCCAGTACTTC.

The chain uses TRBV10-3 and TRBJ1-5; D call uncertain. CDR1 is ENHRY and CDR2 is SYGVKD in the germline V gene. The V and J ends lost 6 bases and 5 bases respectively, with 14 bases between them. CDR3 length equals 14 residues. The CDR3 reads CAISNQDSHQPQHF. In nucleotides, the CDR3 is TGTGCCATCAGCAACCAGGATTCTCATCAGCCCCAGCATTTT.

The genes are TRBV5-4 and TRBJ2-3; tentatively, D is TRBD2 (7 bases). CDR1 is SGHNT and CDR2 is YYREEE in the germline V gene (reference sequence). This CDR3 is 12 amino acids long. Trimming took off 10 bases at V and 5 bases at J, with 14 bases between the two ends. The CDR3 DNA reads as TGTGCCGGGGGGGGCCCAAGAGATACGCAGTATTTT. Translated, it gives CAGGGPRDTQYF.

The chain links TRBV19 to TRBJ2-1; D possibly corresponds to TRBD2 (6 bases). CDR3 length: 15 amino acids. Germline loops: CDR1 LNHDA, CDR2 SQIVND (reference sequence). V was shortened by 3 bases and J by 3 bases, with 12 bases between the two germline ends. The CDR3 nucleotides are TGTGCCAGTAGTATCGAGGGAGGTTACTACAATGAGCAGTTCTTC. Encoded protein: CASSIEGGYYNEQFF.

V usage is TRBV14 and J usage is TRBJ2-1, with D possibly matching TRBD1 (5 bases). Germline CDR1 reads SGHDN; CDR2 reads FVKESK. V shed 4 bases and J shed 7 bases, with 17 bases lying between them. The CDR3 loop spans 15 amino acids. In DNA, the CDR3 is TGTGCCAGCAGCCCCGCCGTCAGGGCTACTAATGAGCAGTTCTTC. Translated: CASSPAVRATNEQFF. Looking up the rest from reference TRBV14 and TRBJ2-1 gives the full variable domain: EAGVTQFPSHSVIEKGQTVTLRCDPISGHDNLYWYRRVMGKEIKFLLHFVKESKQDESGMPNNRFLAERTGGTYSTLKVQPAELEDSGVYFCASSPAVRATNEQFFGPGTRLTVL.

This chain uses TRBV2 with TRBJ1-1, with TRBD1 matching over 8 bases. Trimming removed 4 bases from V and 5 bases from J; junction bases left unmatched: 6. The CDR3 runs to 14 residues. From germline, CDR1 is SNHLY and CDR2 FYNNEI. CDR3 sequence (DNA): TGTGCCAGCAGTGGGATGACAGGGGTTACTGAAGCTTTCTTT. This codes for CASSGMTGVTEAFF. Full variable domain (outside the CDR3, taken from reference TRBV2 and TRBJ1-1): EPEVTQTPSHQVTQMGQEVILRCVPISNHLYFYWYRQILGQKVEFLVSFYNNEISEKSEIFDDQFSVERPDGSNFTLKIRSTKLEDSAMYFCASSGMTGVTEAFFGQGTRLTVV.

The chain combines TRBV9 with TRBJ2-5; 10 positions match TRBD1. The CDR3 loop spans 16 amino acids. V shed 3 bases, J shed 5 bases, and the junction held 10 bases outside the gene matches. Looked up from germline, CDR1 is SGDLS and CDR2 is YYNGEE. The CDR3 region is CASSGPFGQGGETQYF. In DNA form, the CDR3 reads TGTGCCAGCAGCGGCCCTTTTGGACAGGGGGGCGAGACCCAGTACTTC.

V gene TRBV4-2 combines with J gene TRBJ2-7, with TRBD2 matching over 12 bases. The V gene's germline CDR1 is LGHNA and CDR2 YNFKEQ. Trimming cost V 0 bases and J 4 bases; bases outside gene matches: 7. This CDR3 has 17 residues. CDR3 DNA: TGTGCCAGCAGCCAAGATAGGCTAGCGGGGGGGGTGTACGAGCAGTACTTC. Its translation is CASSQDRLAGGVYEQYF.

This CDR3 reads CASSLAVASGGELFF. CDR3 DNA sequence: TGCGCCAGCAGCTTGGCGGTAGCGTCTGGCGGGGAGCTGTTTTTT. The V call is TRBV5-1, the J call TRBJ2-2; D may be TRBD2 (5 bases). Trimming cost V 0 bases and J 7 bases, with 13 bases left between them. Germline-derived CDR1 and CDR2 are SGHRS and YFSETQ. The CDR3 spans 15 residues.

The rearrangement uses TRBV5-1 and TRBJ2-1; a possible D gene is TRBD2 (6 bases). V lost 6 bases and J lost 8, with 21 bases in between. The germline V gene has CDR1 SGHRS and CDR2 YFSETQ. The CDR3 consists of 15 residues. The CDR3 DNA reads TGCGCCAGCACGACCGACGGAGGGGCGGTTGATGAGCAGTTCTTC. Encoded protein: CASTTDGGAVDEQFF.

Turning to this clone: Other nucleotide sequences from this sample produce the same CDR3. This chain connects TRBV19 to TRBJ2-7; 11 nucleotides agree with TRBD2. This CDR3 has 15 amino acids. The trim removed 3 bases at V and 1 base at J, leaving 2 bases unmatched. The germline CDR1 and CDR2 sequences are LNHDA and SQIVND (reference sequence). CDR3: CASSIGTSGSYEQYF. CDR3 coding DNA: TGTGCCAGTAGTATTGGGACTAGCGGATCCTACGAGCAGTACTTC.

This clone was observed a few times. V and J are TRBV4-2 and TRBJ2-3, with D possibly TRBD2 on 5 matching bases. V lost 0 bases and J lost 2, with 15 bases in between. CDR1 LGHNA and CDR2 YNFKEQ come from the germline V gene. CDR3 length: 17 residues. CDR3 residues: CASSQEGLTTITDTQYF. The CDR3 region has the DNA TGTGCCAGCAGCCAAGAAGGGCTGACTACAATCACAGATACGCAGTATTTT.

The chain carries TRBV2 and TRBJ2-2; a weak D match, TRBD2 (5 bases). Trimming removed 4 bases at V and 4 bases at J, with 10 bases between. Germline V CDR1 and CDR2: SNHLY, FYNNEI. The length of the CDR3 is 14 residues. The CDR3 reads CASSGESVTGELFF. DNA of the CDR3: TGTGCCAGCAGTGGGGAGTCGGTCACCGGGGAGCTGTTTTTT.

The genes are TRBV12-5 and TRBJ2-1, with D tentatively TRBD1 (5 bases). There are 13 residues in the CDR3. Germline V gives CDR1 LGHNT, CDR2 FRNRAP. Trimming pared 3 bases from V and 8 bases from J, leaving 11 bases between. The CDR3 DNA reads as TGTGCTAGTGGTTTCCTCAGGGCCGATGAGCAGTTCTTC. Translated, it gives CASGFLRADEQFF.